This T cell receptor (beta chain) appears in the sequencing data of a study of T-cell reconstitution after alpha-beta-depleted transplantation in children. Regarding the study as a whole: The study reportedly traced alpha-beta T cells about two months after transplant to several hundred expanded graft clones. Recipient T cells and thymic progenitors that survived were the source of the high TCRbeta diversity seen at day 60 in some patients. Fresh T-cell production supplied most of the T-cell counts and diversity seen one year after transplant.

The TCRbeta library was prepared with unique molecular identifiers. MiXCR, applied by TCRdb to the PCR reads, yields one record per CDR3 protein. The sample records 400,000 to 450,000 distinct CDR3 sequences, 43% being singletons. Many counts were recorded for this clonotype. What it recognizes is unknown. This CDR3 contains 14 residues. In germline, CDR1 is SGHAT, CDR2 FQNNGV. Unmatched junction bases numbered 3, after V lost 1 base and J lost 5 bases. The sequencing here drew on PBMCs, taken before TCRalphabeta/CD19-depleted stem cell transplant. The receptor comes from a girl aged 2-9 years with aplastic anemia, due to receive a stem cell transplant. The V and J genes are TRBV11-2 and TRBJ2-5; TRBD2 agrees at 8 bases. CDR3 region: CASSLGGGRETQYF. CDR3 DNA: TGTGCCAGCAGCTTAGGGGGCGGGAGGGAGACCCAGTACTTC.